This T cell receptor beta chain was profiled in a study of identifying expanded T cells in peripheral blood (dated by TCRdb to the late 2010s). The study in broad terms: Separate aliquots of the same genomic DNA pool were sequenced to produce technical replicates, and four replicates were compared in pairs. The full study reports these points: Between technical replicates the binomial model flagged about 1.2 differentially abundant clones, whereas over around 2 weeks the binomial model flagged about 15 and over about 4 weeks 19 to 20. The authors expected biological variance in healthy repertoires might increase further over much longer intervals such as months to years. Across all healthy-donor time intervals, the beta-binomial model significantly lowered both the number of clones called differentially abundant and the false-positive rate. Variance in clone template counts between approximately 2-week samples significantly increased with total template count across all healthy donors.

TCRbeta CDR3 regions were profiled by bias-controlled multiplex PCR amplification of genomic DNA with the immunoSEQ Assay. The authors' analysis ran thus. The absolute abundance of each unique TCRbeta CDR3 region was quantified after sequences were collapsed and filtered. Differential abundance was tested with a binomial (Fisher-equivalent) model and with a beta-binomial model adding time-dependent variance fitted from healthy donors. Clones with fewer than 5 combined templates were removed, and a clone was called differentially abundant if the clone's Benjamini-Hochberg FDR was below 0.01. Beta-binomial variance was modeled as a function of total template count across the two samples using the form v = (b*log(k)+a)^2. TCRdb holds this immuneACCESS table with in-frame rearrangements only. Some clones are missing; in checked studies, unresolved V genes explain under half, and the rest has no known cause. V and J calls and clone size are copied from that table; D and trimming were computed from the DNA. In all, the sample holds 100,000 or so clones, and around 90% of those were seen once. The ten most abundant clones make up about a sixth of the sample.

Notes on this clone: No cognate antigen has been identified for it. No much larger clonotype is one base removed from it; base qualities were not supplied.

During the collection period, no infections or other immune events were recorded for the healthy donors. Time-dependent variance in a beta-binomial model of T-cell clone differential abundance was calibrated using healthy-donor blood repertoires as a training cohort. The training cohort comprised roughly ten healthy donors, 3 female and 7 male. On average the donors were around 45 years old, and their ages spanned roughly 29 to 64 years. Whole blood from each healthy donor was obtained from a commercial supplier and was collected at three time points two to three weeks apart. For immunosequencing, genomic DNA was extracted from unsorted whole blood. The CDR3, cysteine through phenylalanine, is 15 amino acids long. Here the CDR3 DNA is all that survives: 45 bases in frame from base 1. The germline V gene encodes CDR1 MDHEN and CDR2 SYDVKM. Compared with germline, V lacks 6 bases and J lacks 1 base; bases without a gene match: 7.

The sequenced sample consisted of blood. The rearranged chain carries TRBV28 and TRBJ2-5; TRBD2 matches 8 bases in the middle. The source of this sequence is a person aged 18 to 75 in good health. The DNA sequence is TGTGCCAGCAGCCTGCGGGGGGCCCCCCAAGAGACCCAGTACTTC. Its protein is CASSLRGAPQETQYF.